Following are 18 T cell receptor beta chains from one sample sequenced in a study of tumor-infiltrating lymphocytes in oesophageal squamous cell carcinoma. Each CDR3 protein is one row after TCRdb ran MiXCR on the PCR reads. Of about 15,000 distinct CDR3 sequences listed, around 51% are singletons. Sequencing used esophageal tumor tissue. All receptors come from a female donor with esophageal squamous cell carcinoma.

This CDR3 is CASSLAGEPYNEQYF. CDR3 DNA sequence: TGTGCCAGCAGCTTAGCGGGAGAACCCTACAATGAGCAGTACTTC. This rearrangement joins TRBV7-6 to TRBJ2-5, with D possibly TRBD2 on 5 matching bases. This CDR3 is built from 15 residues. Per germline, CDR1 SGHVS and CDR2 FNYEAQ. With 0 bases removed from V and 11 bases from J, the gap between germline ends came to 19 bases.

V usage is TRBV18 and J usage is TRBJ1-6, with D tentatively TRBD1 (6 bases). Germline loops: CDR1 KGHSH, CDR2 LQKENI. The CDR3 covers 14 residues. V was clipped by 3 bases and J by 8 bases, with 11 bases between them. CDR3 loop: CASSPTGRDSPLHF. The CDR3 DNA is TGTGCCAGCTCACCGACAGGTCGGGATTCACCCCTCCACTTT. Full variable domain (missing parts from reference TRBV18 and TRBJ1-6): NAGVMQNPRHLVRRRGQEARLRCSPMKGHSHVYWYRQLPEEGLKFMVYLQKENIIDESGMPKERFSAEFPKEGPSILRIQQVVRGDSAAYFCASSPTGRDSPLHFGNGTRLTVT.

The rearrangement links TRBV6-6 to TRBJ2-5; no firm D call. TRBJ2-7 explains the end of the DNA better; the J call may be wrong. This CDR3 is built from 14 residues. Germline V gene sequence: CDR1 MNHNY, CDR2 SVGAGI (reference sequence). CDR3 bases: TGTGCCAGCAGTTCCTCTGGGTGGGTGGACGAGCAGTACTTC. Translation: CASSSSGWVDEQYF.

This clonotype was picked up many times. The chain has TRBV7-9 and TRBJ2-1; 7 bases are a match to TRBD2. The CDR3 sequence is 17 residues long. V shed 0 bases and J 7 bases; nucleotides not matched to a gene: 12. Germline CDR1 is SEHNR and CDR2 is FQNEAQ (reference sequence). The CDR3 sequence is CASSLAQDGRTQNEQFF. CDR3 sequence (DNA): TGTGCCAGCAGCTTAGCGCAGGACGGGAGGACCCAAAATGAGCAGTTCTTC.

Of note for this clonotype: Because it lacks the conserved phenylalanine or tryptophan at the end, this CDR3 is likely a read error. No DNA is shown, since the ends of the CDR3 on it are uncertain; the CDR3 is the one TCRdb lists. V usage is TRBV27 and J usage is TRBJ1-1; TRBD1, the D gene given by the table, was not confirmed from the DNA. 15 amino acids form the CDR3, both terminal residues included. Germline CDR1 is MNHEY and CDR2 is SMNVEV (reference sequence). The CDR3 protein is CASSIDRGRPSTSVR.

The genes are TRBV4-1 and TRBJ2-6; D is ambiguous. The CDR3 extends over 16 amino acids. V was shortened by 3 bases and J by 1 base, with 10 bases between the two germline ends. Germline CDR1 is MGHRA and CDR2 is YSYEKL. For the CDR3, the DNA is TGCGCCAGCAGCCAGGGTCTCGGGTCTGGGGCCAACGTCCTGACTTTC. This gives the protein CASSQGLGSGANVLTF.

The gene calls are TRBV27 and TRBJ2-3; D gene unclear. TRBJ2-1 matches the DNA end more closely, so the J call is doubtful. The CDR3 length is 16 residues. Germline V gene data show CDR1 as MNHEY and CDR2 as SMNVEV (reference sequence). The CDR3 loop reads CASSPDLAASYNEQFF. The CDR3, as DNA: TGTGCCAGCAGCCCAGATTTAGCTGCCTCCTACAATGAGCAGTTCTTC.

The chain recombines TRBV11-1 with TRBJ2-3, with D possibly being TRBD2 (6 bases). CDR3 length: 17 amino acids. Germline values: CDR1 SGHAT, CDR2 FQDESV (reference sequence). The V end lost 1 base, the J end lost 4 bases, and 18 bases lay between the germline ends. CDR3: CASSLVEAGWGADTQYF. The CDR3 region has the DNA TGTGCCAGCAGCTTAGTGGAGGCGGGATGGGGGGCAGATACGCAGTATTTT.

The chain has TRBV7-3 and TRBJ2-1; 7 bases match TRBD1. CDR1 and CDR2 from the germline V gene are SGHTA and FQGTGA. V was pared by 5 bases and J by 0 bases, with 7 bases of the junction left unmatched. This CDR3 spans 16 amino acids. CDR3 in amino acids: CASSTTTGRSYNEQFF. CDR3 DNA: TGTGCCAGCAGCACCACGACAGGGCGCTCCTACAATGAGCAGTTCTTC. Together with reference TRBV7-3 and TRBJ2-1, the CDR3 gives the full variable domain: GAGVSQTPSNKVTEKGKYVELRCDPISGHTALYWYRQSLGQGPEFLIYFQGTGAADDSGLPNDRFFAVRPEGSVSTLKIQRTERGDSAVYLCASSTTTGRSYNEQFFGPGTRLTVL.

Judged by abundance, this clonotype is medium-sized (0.01 to 0.1%). This chain connects TRBV27 to TRBJ1-1; D is uncertain. The CDR3 has 13 residues. The germline CDR1 and CDR2 sequences are MNHEY and SMNVEV (reference sequence). V was clipped by 2 bases and J by 5 bases, with 9 bases between them. CDR3 protein: CASSLTRGTEAFF. CDR3 sequence (DNA): TGTGCCAGCAGTTTAACCAGAGGGACTGAAGCTTTCTTT.

This clonotype has at least ten counts. Without the conserved terminal phenylalanine or tryptophan, this CDR3 likely stems from a read error. No DNA is shown, since the ends of the CDR3 on it are uncertain; the CDR3 is the one TCRdb lists. The chain couples TRBV7-2 to TRBJ2-7; the listed D gene, TRBD1, was not tested against the DNA. The CDR3 region is 16 residues in length, termini included. Germline V gives CDR1 SGHTA, CDR2 FQGNSA. Here the CDR3 reads CASSLGQGSYGYTFGS.

This clonotype was seen only a few times. The chain recombines TRBV7-2 with TRBJ2-1; possibly TRBD1 for D (6 bases). The germline V gene encodes CDR1 SGHTA and CDR2 FQGNSA. This CDR3 has 15 residues. V lost 5 bases and J lost 1, with 12 bases in between. The DNA for the CDR3 is TGTGCCAGCAGCCCACTACAGGGTTCCTACAATGAGCAGTTCTTC. It codes for CASSPLQGSYNEQFF.

The chain joins TRBV28 to TRBJ2-3; D remains unclear. Germline values: CDR1 MDHEN, CDR2 SYDVKM. V lost 1 base and J lost 6, with 8 bases in between. The CDR3 has 13 residues. CDR3 amino acids: CASSLSSGDTQYF. CDR3 nucleotides: TGTGCCAGCAGTTTATCGTCCGGCGATACGCAGTATTTT.

This clonotype was seen repeatedly, ten times or more. This chain joins TRBV6-1 and TRBJ2-1; D is possibly TRBD2 (6 bases). Germline values: CDR1 MNHNS, CDR2 SASEGT. The CDR3 spans 15 residues. Trimming removed 6 bases from V and 0 bases from J, with 12 bases in between. The CDR3 DNA follows: TGTGCCAGCAGCGAGACCGGGGGCTCCTACAATGAGCAGTTCTTC. This translates into CASSETGGSYNEQFF.

V gene TRBV27 combines with J gene TRBJ2-3, with TRBD1 matching over 11 bases. The CDR3 is 18 amino acids. Germline assignment: CDR1 MNHEY and CDR2 SMNVEV (reference sequence). Trimming at V came to 1 base and at J to 2 bases, leaving 8 bases not matched to a gene. The CDR3 bases are TGTGCCAGCAGTTTATTCGAACCGGGACAGGGGGTCACAGATACGCAGTATTTT. Protein product: CASSLFEPGQGVTDTQYF.

The rearrangement links TRBV7-8 to TRBJ2-3; 7 bases agree with TRBD1. This CDR3 has 16 residues. V lost 5 bases, J lost 3 bases, and 11 bases stayed unmatched. The V gene's germline CDR1 is SGHVS and CDR2 FQNEAQ. The CDR3 nucleotides read TGTGCCAGCAGCCCAGGACAGGCGGCAACGACAGATACGCAGTATTTT. Translated: CASSPGQAATTDTQYF.

V usage is TRBV7-9 and J usage is TRBJ2-3; D gene uncertain. The DNA end favors TRBJ2-7, so the J call may be wrong. This CDR3 comprises 13 residues. CDR1 and CDR2 (germline): SEHNR, FQNEAQ (reference sequence). CDR3 sequence reads: CASSLRSAYEQYF. In nucleotides, the CDR3 is TGTGCCAGCAGCTTAAGGTCAGCCTACGAGCAGTACTTC.

Only a few counts were recorded for this clonotype. In DNA, the CDR3 is TGTGCCAGCAGCTCTAGCCACTCCTACGAGCAGTACTTC. Protein sequence: CASSSSHSYEQYF. The chain links TRBV7-6 to TRBJ2-7, with a tentative D call TRBD2 (5 bases). Germline V lookup: CDR1 SGHVS, CDR2 FNYEAQ. Trimming pared 4 bases from V and 0 bases from J, leaving 7 bases between. The CDR3 has 13 amino acids.